This T cell receptor (beta chain) was obtained from a study of beta chain features in type 1 diabetes. Study context: When patients were set against healthy donors, age, gender and cell yields were similar. Whole-study results and caveats: These data did not resolve whether HLA type affects TCRB rearrangement.

Isolated RNA was reverse transcribed in full, so expressed TCRB transcripts were sequenced. The data were produced by immunoSEQ multiplex PCR, yet TCRdb's version contains in-frame clones alone and is incomplete. The sample consists of about 130,000 clones, about 8.7% of them appearing once. This clone was recorded a few times. Antigen unknown. The CDR3 totals 16 residues. Every participating donor gave one draw, a heparinised blood sample averaging about 100 mL. V gene TRBV21-1 combines with J gene TRBJ2-2; TRBD2 is the table's D call and was not checked against the DNA. TRBV21-1 is noted as a pseudogene. This TCR came from a man younger than 35 in good health. Sequencing was performed on central memory CD4+ T cells from blood. The CDR3 coding sequence is TGTGCCAGCAGCAAATTAGTATGCTTCGACACCGGGGAGCTGTTTTTT. Protein sequence: CASSKLVCFDTGELFF.